Listed below are T cell receptor beta chains from one sample, sequenced in a study of CD8 T cells in Susac syndrome. TCRdb ran MiXCR on the immunoSEQ multiplex PCR reads and lists one entry per CDR3 protein. Here the sample spans 180,000 or so distinct CDR3 sequences, approximately 95% being singletons. Sample: CD4+ T cells from PBMCs. Receptors were obtained from a human donor in good health. Each CDR3 is given with its conserved first and last residue. D genes are given only for firm matches. Clone size, where shown, is once, few, many, or a class for clones that have expanded.

V gene	J gene	clone size	D gene	CDR3 protein	CDR3 DNA
TRBV15	TRBJ2-5	-	-	CATSRDYTGTAAKETQYF	TGTGCCACCAGCAGAGACTACACCGGGACTGCGGCCAAAGAGACCCAGTACTTC
TRBV18	TRBJ2-5	-	-	CASSPRGETQYF	TGTGCCAGCTCACCTCGAGGGGAGACCCAGTACTTC
TRBV24-1	TRBJ1-5	-	-	CATRSAGPNQPQHF	TGTGCCACCCGATCAGCGGGCCCCAATCAGCCCCAGCATTTT
TRBV5-1	TRBJ2-1	-	TRBD2	CASSLVVAGRDEQFF	TGCGCCAGCAGCTTGGTAGTAGCGGGAAGGGATGAGCAGTTCTTC
TRBV6-2/TRBV6-3	TRBJ1-1	-	-	CASIPLGRPDTEAFF	TGTGCCAGCATTCCCCTGGGGCGCCCGGACACTGAAGCTTTCTTT
TRBV19	TRBJ2-4	-	-	CASSIVKGFGKNIQYF	TGTGCCAGTAGTATAGTGAAGGGTTTTGGCAAAAACATTCAGTACTTC
TRBV4-2	TRBJ1-3	-	-	CASSQAGPGNTIYF	TGTGCCAGCAGCCAAGCAGGGCCTGGAAACACCATATATTTT
TRBV29-1	TRBJ2-7	-	-	CSVEVRLATYEQYF	TGCAGCGTTGAAGTGAGGCTAGCAACCTACGAGCAGTACTTC
TRBV12-3/TRBV12-4	TRBJ1-2	-	-	CASSFDDYGYTF	TGTGCCAGCAGTTTTGACGACTACGGCTACACCTTC
TRBV20-1	TRBJ2-7	-	TRBD2	CSALKAGGYEQYF	TGCAGTGCCCTGAAGGCGGGAGGCTACGAGCAGTACTTC
TRBV27	TRBJ1-5	-	-	CASSFVRFQPQHF	TGTGCCAGCAGTTTCGTAAGATTTCAGCCCCAGCATTTT
TRBV15	TRBJ2-7	-	-	CATSRDLLASEAYEQYF	TGTGCCACCAGCAGAGACCTACTAGCTTCGGAGGCCTACGAGCAGTACTTC
TRBV20-1	TRBJ2-1	-	TRBD2	CSATPATSGRYNEQFF	TGCAGTGCTACTCCCGCGACTAGCGGGAGGTACAATGAGCAGTTCTTC
TRBV5-6	TRBJ2-7	-	-	CASSFTYTHEQYF	TGTGCCAGCAGCTTTACTTATACCCACGAGCAGTACTTC
TRBV27	TRBJ2-7	-	TRBD2	CASSADPTSANYEQYF	TGTGCCAGCAGTGCGGACCCCACTAGCGCAAACTACGAGCAGTACTTC
TRBV20-1	TRBJ1-2	-	-	CSARGRYGGYTF	TGCAGTGCTAGGGGACGCTATGGTGGCTACACCTTC
TRBV9	TRBJ1-5	-	-	CASSVVGNQPQHF	TGTGCCAGCAGCGTAGTAGGAAATCAGCCCCAGCATTTT
TRBV5-1	TRBJ1-1	-	TRBD1	CASSRDRNTEAFF	TGCGCCAGCAGCAGGGACAGAAACACTGAAGCTTTCTTT
TRBV11-1	TRBJ2-7	-	TRBD2	CASSLEAGAPYEQYF	TGTGCCAGCAGCTTAGAGGCGGGAGCCCCCTACGAGCAGTACTTC
TRBV15	TRBJ2-2	-	-	CATSRGPNTGELFF	TGTGCCACCAGCAGGGGACCGAACACCGGGGAGCTGTTTTTT
TRBV15	TRBJ2-2	-	-	CATSGTGHITGELFF	TGTGCCACCAGCGGAACGGGACATATCACCGGGGAGCTGTTTTTT
TRBV28	TRBJ2-3	-	TRBD2	CASSLTSGGADTQYF	TGTGCCAGCAGTTTGACTAGCGGGGGAGCAGATACGCAGTATTTT
TRBV20-1	TRBJ2-1	-	TRBD2	CSASEREGPYNEQFF	TGCAGTGCTAGCGAACGGGAGGGGCCCTACAATGAGCAGTTCTTC
TRBV9	TRBJ2-1	-	TRBD2	CASSVRVRGDNEQFF	TGTGCCAGCAGCGTTCGGGTTCGGGGGGACAATGAGCAGTTCTTC
TRBV18	TRBJ2-2	-	-	CASSPRVGELFF	TGTGCCAGCTCACCACGAGTCGGGGAGCTGTTTTTT
TRBV20-1	TRBJ2-5	-	-	CSAWGLETQYF	TGCAGTGCTTGGGGTTTGGAGACCCAGTACTTC
TRBV28	TRBJ1-5	-	-	CASSFPQGNQPQHF	TGTGCCAGCAGTTTCCCCCAGGGAAATCAGCCCCAGCATTTT
TRBV6-4	TRBJ2-5	-	TRBD1	CASSPTGTGAETQYF	TGTGCCAGCAGTCCGACCGGGACAGGGGCAGAGACCCAGTACTTC
TRBV30	TRBJ1-1	once	-	CAWSVFGGTEAFF	TGTGCCTGGAGTGTCTTTGGTGGGACTGAAGCTTTCTTT
TRBV7-9	TRBJ1-1	-	-	CASSSSPGAGDTEAFF	TGTGCCAGCAGCTCCTCCCCTGGGGCGGGGGACACTGAAGCTTTCTTT
TRBV20-1	TRBJ2-1	-	TRBD2	CSAPSGRLNEQFF	TGCAGTGCTCCAAGCGGGAGGCTCAATGAGCAGTTCTTC
TRBV27	TRBJ2-1	-	-	CASSRLGSLNEQFF	TGTGCCAGCAGTCGCCTCGGGAGTCTCAATGAGCAGTTCTTC
TRBV20-1	TRBJ2-7	-	-	CSARAVVGTYEQYF	TGCAGTGCTAGAGCGGTCGTGGGGACCTACGAGCAGTACTTC
TRBV7-2	TRBJ2-7	-	TRBD1	CASAPAGTASYEQYF	TGTGCCAGCGCCCCCGCCGGGACAGCATCCTACGAGCAGTACTTC
TRBV12-3/TRBV12-4	TRBJ1-5	-	-	CASSYTEKQPQHF	TGTGCCAGCAGTTATACTGAGAAACAGCCCCAGCATTTT
TRBV24-1	TRBJ1-2	-	-	CATSDPGRVYGYTF	TGTGCCACCAGTGACCCCGGGAGGGTCTATGGCTACACCTTC
TRBV29-1	TRBJ1-3	-	TRBD1	CSAKTGGMDTIYF	TGCAGCGCAAAGACAGGGGGCATGGACACCATATATTTT
TRBV20-1	TRBJ2-3	-	-	CSAGTLTSTDTQYF	TGCAGTGCTGGGACTTTAACTAGCACAGATACGCAGTATTTT
TRBV2	TRBJ2-7	-	TRBD1	CASSDRRQGAQYF	TGTGCCAGCAGTGACAGACGACAGGGGGCGCAGTACTTC
TRBV20-1	TRBJ2-5	once	TRBD1	CSAMDRGETQYF	TGCAGTGCTATGGACAGGGGGGAGACCCAGTACTTC
TRBV29-1	TRBJ2-7	-	-	CSVEDFTAPQQYF	TGCAGCGTTGAAGATTTTACGGCCCCCCAGCAGTACTTC
TRBV20-1	TRBJ2-2	-	-	CSARGGRVAGELFF	TGCAGTGCTAGAGGTGGCAGGGTGGCCGGGGAGCTGTTTTTT
TRBV14	TRBJ1-2	-	-	CASSPTDRNGYTF	TGTGCCAGCAGCCCAACCGACAGGAATGGCTACACCTTC